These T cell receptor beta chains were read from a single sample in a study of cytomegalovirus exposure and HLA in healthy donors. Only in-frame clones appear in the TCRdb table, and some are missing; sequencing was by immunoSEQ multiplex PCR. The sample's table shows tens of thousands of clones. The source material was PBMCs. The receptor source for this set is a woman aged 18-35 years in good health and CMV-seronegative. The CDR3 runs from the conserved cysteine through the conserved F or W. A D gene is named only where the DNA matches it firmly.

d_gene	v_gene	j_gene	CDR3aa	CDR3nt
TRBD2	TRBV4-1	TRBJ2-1	CASSQPGLAGYNEQFF	TGCGCCAGCAGCCAGCCCGGACTAGCGGGATACAATGAGCAGTTCTTC
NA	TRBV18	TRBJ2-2	CASSPPDSTGELFF	TGTGCCAGCTCACCCCCAGACAGCACCGGGGAGCTGTTTTTT
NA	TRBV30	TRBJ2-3	CAWNPGVSDTQYF	TGTGCCTGGAATCCGGGGGTTTCGGATACGCAGTATTTT
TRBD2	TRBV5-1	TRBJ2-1	CASSLGSSGYNEQFF	TGCGCCAGCAGCTTAGGGAGTAGCGGGTACAATGAGCAGTTCTTC
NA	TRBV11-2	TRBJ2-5	CASTPTYYAGKETQYF	TGTGCCAGCACCCCTACTTACTATGCGGGAAAGGAGACCCAGTACTTC
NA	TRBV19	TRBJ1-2	CASSPVFPTNYGYTF	TGTGCCAGTAGCCCAGTGTTCCCGACTAACTATGGCTACACCTTC
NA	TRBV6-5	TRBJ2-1	CASSPFDRYNEQFF	TGTGCCAGCAGTCCCTTCGACAGGTACAATGAGCAGTTCTTC
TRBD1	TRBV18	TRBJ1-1	CASSEGQGNTEAFF	TGTGCCAGCTCAGAAGGACAGGGGAACACTGAAGCTTTCTTT
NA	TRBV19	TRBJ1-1	CASRRADEGNTEAFF	TGTGCCAGTAGGCGGGCAGACGAAGGGAACACTGAAGCTTTCTTT
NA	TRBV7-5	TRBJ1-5	CVRSLGVEVGQPQHF	TGTGTCAGAAGCTTAGGGGTGGAGGTTGGGCAGCCCCAGCATTTT
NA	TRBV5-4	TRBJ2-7	CASSRRAGTSTYDEQYF	TGTGCCAGCAGCCGAAGAGCCGGGACTTCCACCTACGACGAGCAGTACTTC
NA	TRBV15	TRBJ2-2	CATSRPSSELHTGELFF	TGTGCCACCAGCAGGCCCTCTTCGGAGCTTCACACCGGGGAGCTGTTTTTT
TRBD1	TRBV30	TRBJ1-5	CAWDRTGYNQPQHF	TGTGCCTGGGACCGGACAGGGTACAATCAGCCCCAGCATTTT
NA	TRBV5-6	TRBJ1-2	CASSPRPRGNNYGYTF	TGTGCCAGCAGCCCCCGCCCCCGGGGGAATAACTATGGCTACACCTTC
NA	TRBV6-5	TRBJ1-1	CASSASTEAFF	TGTGCCAGCAGTGCGAGCACTGAAGCTTTCTTT
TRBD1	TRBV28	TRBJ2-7	CASSFRGLQPYEQYF	TGTGCCAGCAGTTTCAGGGGGCTCCAACCCTACGAGCAGTACTTC
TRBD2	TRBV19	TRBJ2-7	CASSDRLAGVYEQYF	TGTGCCAGTAGTGACCGACTAGCGGGAGTCTACGAGCAGTACTTC
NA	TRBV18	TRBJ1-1	CASSQGSDTEAFF	TGTGCCAGCTCACAGGGGTCTGACACTGAAGCTTTCTTT
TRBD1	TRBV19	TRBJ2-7	CASSRDRGLYEQYF	TGTGCCAGCTCTAGGGACAGGGGTCTCTACGAGCAGTACTTC
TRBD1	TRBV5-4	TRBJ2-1	CASSPGQANEQFF	TGTGCCAGCAGCCCGGGACAGGCTAATGAGCAGTTCTTC
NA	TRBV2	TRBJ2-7	CASRQSSYEQYF	TGTGCCAGCAGACAGAGCTCCTACGAGCAGTACTTC
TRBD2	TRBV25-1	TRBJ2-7	CASSELQTSGKYEQYF	TGTGCCAGCAGTGAACTTCAGACTAGCGGGAAATACGAGCAGTACTTC
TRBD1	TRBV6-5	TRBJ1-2	CASSSTGTGGYYTF	TGTGCCAGCAGTTCTACCGGGACAGGGGGATACTACACCTTC
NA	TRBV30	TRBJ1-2	CAWSSEPPFYGYTF	TGTGCCTGGAGTTCGGAGCCTCCCTTCTATGGCTACACCTTC
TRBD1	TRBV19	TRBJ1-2	CASSTRDRGVGYTF	TGTGCCAGTAGTACCCGGGACAGGGGCGTGGGCTACACCTTC
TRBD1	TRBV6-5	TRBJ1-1	CASSAGQGGPEAFF	TGTGCCAGCAGTGCCGGACAGGGTGGACCTGAAGCTTTCTTT
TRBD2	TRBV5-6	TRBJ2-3	CASSLVGLGAQYF	TGTGCCAGCAGCTTGGTTGGACTAGGAGCGCAGTATTTT
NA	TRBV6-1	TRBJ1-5	CASSELGNQPQHF	TGTGCCAGCAGTGAATTAGGCAATCAGCCCCAGCATTTT